This TCR beta chain came from a study of T cell repertoires in cytomegalovirus infection. This clonotype was seen at least ten times. As yet, its antigen is unknown. TCRdb itself ran the reads through MiXCR, one entry per CDR3 protein. The repertoire holds around 540,000 distinct CDR3 sequences, with 33% as singletons. Trimming removed 5 bases from V and 8 bases from J, with 13 bases in between. The germline V gene has CDR1 SGHTA and CDR2 FQGNSA. The CDR3 totals 14 residues. The chain has TRBV7-2 and TRBJ1-6; no clear D. The source is a human donor in good health (CMV status not recorded). Some clones in this sample may be carry-over from other donors' samples. Sequenced material: cultured PBMCs, taken from culture after CMV antigen stimulation. CDR3 loop: CASSSLGRDSPLHF. The CDR3, as DNA: TGTGCCAGCAGCAGTTTGGGTAGGGATTCACCCCTCCACTTT. The full variable domain, completed using reference TRBV7-2 and TRBJ1-6, is GAGVSQSPSNKVTEKGKDVELRCDPISGHTALYWYRQSLGQGLEFLIYFQGNSAPDKSGLPSDRFSAERTGGSVSTLTIQRTQQEDSAVYLCASSSLGRDSPLHFGNGTRLTVT.